This T cell receptor (beta chain) was sequenced for a study of response to subunit inactivated influenza vaccine. TCRdb processed the RT-PCR reads anew with MiXCR; each CDR3 protein has one entry. The data show under 200,000 distinct CDR3 sequences, roughly 12% seen once. With 10 bases removed from V and 2 bases from J, the gap between germline ends came to 11 bases. The CDR3 totals 13 residues. Germline V gives CDR1 MDHEN, CDR2 SYDVKM. The table lists this clonotype with a few counts. This sample also appeared in a second study, on T cells expressing NK-cell markers. That paper states: Synthesis of TCR beta cDNA relied on 5'RACE template switching carrying UMIs. The study drew TCR beta repertoires from sorted CD3+CD56+NKG2C+, CD3+CD56+NKG2C- and CD3+CD56-NKG2C+ T cells. Within the sequenced cohort of eight donors, seven exhibited HCMV seropositivity and one was seronegative. An anti-gamma-delta TCR antibody confined sorting to alpha-beta TCR T cells across several of the experiments.

The gene calls are TRBV28 and TRBJ2-2, with D uncertain. The sequence was collected from a man aged 45-60 years who received an inactivated influenza vaccine. Sequenced material: CD8+ T cells sorted from PBMCs, taken roughly 12 days after vaccination. CDR3 sequence reads: CATRPDNTGELFF. Here the CDR3 DNA reads TGTGCCACCCGCCCTGACAACACCGGGGAGCTGTTTTTT. The full variable domain, with the rest looked up from reference TRBV28 and TRBJ2-2, is DVKVTQSSRYLVKRTGEKVFLECVQDMDHENMFWYRQDPGLGLRLIYFSYDVKMKEKGDIPEGYSVSREKKERFSLILESASTNQTSMYLCATRPDNTGELFFGEGSRLTVL.